This T cell receptor (beta chain) was recovered during a study of blood T cell repertoires in COVID-19. Whole-study context: Nucleic acid was either cDNA or gDNA, and it came from T cells, B-cell-depleted T cells, or PBMCs.

The V end was cut by 2 bases, the J end by 10 bases, with 12 bases between. Germline V CDR1 and CDR2: MNHEY, SVGEGT. The CDR3 spans 14 residues. Per the authors' pipeline: How many nucleated cells were present was estimated from reference gene primer amplification. Assay: immunoSEQ multiplex PCR; the TCRdb copy retains only in-frame clones and omits some. The V and J calls and the clone size are those of that table, but D and trimming were determined from the DNA. The data hold some 170,000 clones, with roughly 82% observed a single time. This clone was recorded at least ten times. This rearrangement joins TRBV6-2 or TRBV6-3 to TRBJ1-6; D not certain. Sequencing input: peripheral blood. The receptor was isolated from a woman aged 65 to 85 with acute or convalescent COVID-19. The CDR3 DNA follows: TGTGCCAGCAGTTACGATTCGGGGATCTCACCCCTCCACTTT. Its protein product is CASSYDSGISPLHF.